A single sample gave rise to the 9 T cell receptor beta chains below, sequenced in a study of response to subunit inactivated influenza vaccine (dated by TCRdb to 2016 to 2018). Library preparation used RT-PCR. The reads were generated on an Illumina HiSeq 2500. TCRdb passed the public sequencing reads through fastp at Q25 and MiXCR, retaining productive beta sequences. When rows share a CDR3 protein, they turn into one entry using the most common DNA and genes. The sample table shows hundreds of thousands of distinct CDR3 sequences, and around 25% are seen once. Approximately 2% of the sample rests with the top ten. The sample in question was CD4+ T cells sorted from PBMCs, obtained around 5 days after vaccination. Receptor source: a man between 50 and 59 years old who received an inactivated influenza vaccine. Donor details come from another sample of the same person, matched by shared clones.

This clonotype was counted only a few times. The V call is TRBV28, the J call TRBJ2-7, with 8 nucleotides matching TRBD1. The CDR3 length is 15 residues. Trimming at V came to 5 bases and at J to 0 bases, leaving 6 bases not matched to a gene. Per the germline V gene, CDR1 is MDHEN and CDR2 is SYDVKM. CDR3 residues: CASSPGTGLSYEQYF. For the CDR3, the DNA is TGTGCCAGCAGTCCCGGGACAGGCCTCTCCTACGAGCAGTACTTC.

In its sample, this clonotype was seen many times. The chain uses TRBV20-1 and TRBJ2-3; 12 nucleotides agree with TRBD2. The V segment lost 2 bases and the J segment 6 bases; nucleotides outside the gene matches: 6. Germline V lookup: CDR1 DFQATT, CDR2 SNEGSKA (reference sequence). This CDR3 comprises 15 residues. CDR3: CSARRTSGAPDTQYF. The CDR3 nucleotides read TGCAGTGCTAGAAGGACTAGCGGGGCCCCCGATACGCAGTATTTT.

This chain joins TRBV6-5 and TRBJ2-1; 7 bases match TRBD1. Unmatched junction bases numbered 5, after V lost 4 bases and J lost 5 bases. Germline V gene sequence: CDR1 MNHEY, CDR2 SVGAGI. The CDR3 has 14 residues. The CDR3 DNA is TGTGCCAGCAGTTCAGGGGGAAACGACAATGAGCAGTTCTTC. Its protein product is CASSSGGNDNEQFF.

This clonotype appeared many times. The V call is TRBV20-1, the J call TRBJ2-3, with D possibly called TRBD1 or TRBD2 (7 bases each). The CDR3 extends over 16 amino acids. CDR1 DFQATT and CDR2 SNEGSKA come from the germline V gene (reference sequence). V dropped 6 bases and J dropped 4 bases, with 23 bases sitting between them. CDR3 sequence reads: CSAKGSSGGGPDTQYF. CDR3 sequence (DNA): TGCAGTGCCAAGGGTTCTAGCGGAGGGGGCCCAGATACGCAGTATTTT.

The rearrangement links TRBV7-2 to TRBJ1-2; 7 nucleotides agree with TRBD1. Germline-derived CDR1 and CDR2 are SGHTA and FQGNSA. The CDR3 is 16 residues long. J lost 1 base, V lost 0 bases, and 5 bases had no gene match. CDR3 DNA: TGTGCCAGCAGCTTAGCGGGGACAGTGATTAACTATGGCTACACCTTC. Its translation: CASSLAGTVINYGYTF.

The rearrangement uses TRBV20-1 and TRBJ1-5, with D perhaps matching TRBD1 (5 bases). The CDR3 runs 13 residues. Germline V gives CDR1 DFQATT, CDR2 SNEGSKA (reference sequence). The V gene lost 6 bases and the J gene lost 1 base, with 10 bases spanning the gap. The CDR3 spells CSAIGDSNQPQHF. Here the CDR3 DNA reads TGCAGTGCCATAGGGGACAGCAATCAGCCCCAGCATTTT.

The chain employs TRBV7-3 and TRBJ2-2; D tentatively reads TRBD1 or TRBD2 (6 bases each). CDR3 length: 13 residues. Per the germline V gene, CDR1 is SGHTA and CDR2 is FQGTGA. Trimming pared 5 bases from V and 4 bases from J, leaving 8 bases between. The CDR3 DNA reads TGTGCCAGCAGCGGGGGGCCCACCGGGGAGCTGTTTTTT. Protein sequence: CASSGGPTGELFF.

The V call is TRBV7-8, the J call TRBJ2-1; 10 bases are a match to TRBD2. Germline V gene data show CDR1 as SGHVS and CDR2 as FQNEAQ. The junction had 6 bases not matched to a gene; V was cut back by 2 bases and J by 8 bases. The CDR3 length is 15 residues. CDR3 amino acids: CASSLFASGGYEQFF. The CDR3 nucleotides read TGTGCCAGCAGCTTATTCGCTAGCGGGGGCTATGAGCAGTTCTTC.

The rearrangement uses TRBV10-3 and TRBJ2-7, with D perhaps TRBD1 (5 bases). Trimming removed 3 bases from V and 2 bases from J, with 14 bases in between. The CDR3 runs 15 residues. Germline V gene lookup returns CDR1 ENHRY and CDR2 SYGVKD. The CDR3 loop reads CAISERQLNAYEQYF. The CDR3 nucleotides read TGTGCCATCAGTGAACGACAGTTGAATGCCTACGAGCAGTACTTC.